The next 14 T cell receptor beta chains were all read from a single sample in a study of shared clonotypes between healthy human individuals. Some clones are missing from TCRdb's copy, which holds only in-frame ones; the method was immunoSEQ multiplex PCR. The repertoire has 2 million to 2.5 million clones, about 94% of them found once; the top ten carry 0.13%. Sequencing was done on a sample of naive CD4+ T cells sorted from blood. Subset defined: CD45RA+ positively selected. Receptors were obtained from a man aged 18 to 35 in good health.

This rearrangement joins TRBV5-4 to TRBJ2-2; 12 nucleotides agree with TRBD1. The CDR3 length is 18 residues. Germline V gene data show CDR1 as SGHNT and CDR2 as YYREEE (reference sequence). J was trimmed by 4 bases and V by 3 bases; bases with no gene match: 10. CDR3: CASSYPGQGALGTGELFF. The CDR3 region has the DNA TGTGCCAGCAGCTATCCGGGACAGGGGGCGCTTGGCACCGGGGAGCTGTTTTTT.

This clone was picked up a small number of times. V gene TRBV10-1 combines with J gene TRBJ1-5; D gene unclear. The V end was cut by 2 bases, the J end by 7 bases, with 12 bases between. CDR1 is WNHNN, CDR2 SYGVQD, per germline (reference sequence). The CDR3 runs to 14 residues. In DNA, the CDR3 is TGCGCCAGCAGTGAGAGTCGGTTCGGGCAGCCCCAGCATTTT. This codes for CASSESRFGQPQHF.

The chain joins TRBV2 to TRBJ2-7; maybe TRBD1 (5 bases). Trimming removed 6 bases from V and 6 bases from J, with 18 bases in between. Per germline, CDR1 SNHLY and CDR2 FYNNEI. The CDR3 is 14 residues long. This CDR3 reads CASSYKALGVEQYF. Written as DNA, the CDR3 is TGTGCCAGCAGCTACAAGGCCTTAGGGGTCGAGCAGTACTTC.

The chain combines TRBV5-1 with TRBJ2-7, with D possibly being TRBD2 (6 bases). Trimming took 0 bases from V and 0 from J, leaving 16 bases between them. The CDR3 has 17 residues. Germline V gives CDR1 SGHRS, CDR2 YFSETQ. Written as DNA, the CDR3 is TGCGCCAGCAGCTTGGCCCAAGGGCGGGGCATCTCCTACGAGCAGTACTTC. This gives the protein CASSLAQGRGISYEQYF.

There are a few counts of this clone. The chain is built from TRBV30 and TRBJ2-7; 10 bases map to TRBD1. CDR3 length equals 13 residues. CDR1 and CDR2 from the germline V gene are GTSNPN and SVGIG (reference sequence). The V and J ends lost 5 bases and 3 bases, in that order; junction bases with no gene match: 4. The CDR3 bases are TGTGCCTGGGGGGGACAGGGGAGCTACGAGCAGTACTTC. It encodes CAWGGQGSYEQYF.

This chain links TRBV6-5 with TRBJ1-6; D is uncertain. Deletions cut 6 bases from V and 8 bases from J, with 17 bases between. CDR3 size: 15 residues. CDR1 is MNHEY and CDR2 is SVGAGI in the germline V gene. The CDR3 spells CASRLSGLLDSPLHF. In DNA form, the CDR3 reads TGTGCCAGCAGACTCTCGGGCCTTCTTGATTCACCCCTCCACTTT.

The chain uses TRBV30 and TRBJ1-1; 8 nucleotides match TRBD1. Germline V gene sequence: CDR1 GTSNPN, CDR2 SVGIG (reference sequence). The CDR3 totals 13 residues. With 7 bases clipped from V and 5 bases from J, the junction kept 9 bases outside the gene matches. In nucleotides, the CDR3 is TGTGCCTTCCTCCGGCAGGGGGCAACTGAAGCTTTCTTT. Protein: CAFLRQGATEAFF.

CDR3 bases: TGTGCCAGCAGCTTCGACAGGGGTGGCTCACCCCTCCACTTT. Encoded protein: CASSFDRGGSPLHF. The chain joins TRBV5-4 to TRBJ1-6, with 8 bases aligning to TRBD1. Losses at the gene ends were 2 bases for V and 10 bases for J; bases not matched to a gene: 5. CDR3 length: 14 amino acids. Germline V gives CDR1 SGHNT, CDR2 YYREEE (reference sequence).

This clone was recorded once. The rearrangement uses TRBV5-6 and TRBJ2-3; TRBD2 is a possible D gene (7 bases). Germline CDR1 is SGHDT and CDR2 is YYEEEE. This CDR3 has 14 amino acids. Trimming removed 6 bases from V and 6 bases from J, with 17 bases in between. The CDR3 region has the DNA TGTGCCAGCACTGGGGGCGGGGGCTTGGATACGCAGTATTTT. Its translation is CASTGGGGLDTQYF.

The chain employs TRBV7-2 and TRBJ2-5; D perhaps matches TRBD1 (5 bases). The CDR3 runs 14 residues. V was clipped by 4 bases and J by 4 bases, with 13 bases between them. CDR1 is SGHTA, CDR2 FQGNSA, per germline. The CDR3 nucleotides are TGTGCCAGCAGCTCGAGTGGGGCGCTAGAGACCCAGTACTTC. Amino acid sequence: CASSSSGALETQYF. The variable domain in full, with the rest retrieved from reference TRBV7-2 and TRBJ2-5, is GAGVSQSPSNKVTEKGKDVELRCDPISGHTALYWYRQSLGQGLEFLIYFQGNSAPDKSGLPSDRFSAERTGGSVSTLTIQRTQQEDSAVYLCASSSSGALETQYFGPGTRLLVL.

V is TRBV30 and J is TRBJ1-4, with a weak D call TRBD1 (5 bases). Germline lookup yields CDR1 GTSNPN and CDR2 SVGIG (reference sequence). V was shortened by 0 bases and J by 4 bases, with 12 bases between the two germline ends. There are 15 residues in the CDR3. The CDR3 here is CAWSVRQGYNEKLFF. The CDR3 nucleotides read TGTGCCTGGAGTGTCCGGCAGGGTTATAATGAAAAACTGTTTTTT.

The rearrangement links TRBV5-8 to TRBJ2-5; 7 bases are shared with TRBD1. The J segment lost 1 base and the V segment lost 0 bases, leaving 9 bases of the junction unmatched. CDR3 size: 17 residues. Germline V gene lookup returns CDR1 SGHTS and CDR2 YDEGEE. The CDR3 DNA reads TGTGCCAGCAGCTTGGGGGACAAGACAGGGCCCCAAGAGACCCAGTACTTC. It codes for CASSLGDKTGPQETQYF.

The V gene is TRBV7-3, the J gene TRBJ1-2; D possibly corresponds to TRBD1 (6 bases). The CDR3 is made up of 13 amino acids. Germline values: CDR1 SGHTA, CDR2 FQGTGA. Trimming took 2 bases from V and 8 from J, leaving 12 bases between them. As DNA, the CDR3 is TGTGCCAGCAGCTTAGGACAGATTTACGGCTACACCTTC. It yields the protein CASSLGQIYGYTF.

The chain links TRBV5-5 to TRBJ2-7, with D perhaps TRBD1 (6 bases). The CDR3 totals 14 residues. CDR1 and CDR2 (germline): SGHKS, YYEKEE (reference sequence). The V and J ends lost 3 bases and 0 bases respectively, with 10 bases between them. CDR3 region: CASSSLTGSYEQYF. CDR3 nucleotide sequence: TGTGCCAGCAGCTCGCTGACAGGCTCCTACGAGCAGTACTTC.